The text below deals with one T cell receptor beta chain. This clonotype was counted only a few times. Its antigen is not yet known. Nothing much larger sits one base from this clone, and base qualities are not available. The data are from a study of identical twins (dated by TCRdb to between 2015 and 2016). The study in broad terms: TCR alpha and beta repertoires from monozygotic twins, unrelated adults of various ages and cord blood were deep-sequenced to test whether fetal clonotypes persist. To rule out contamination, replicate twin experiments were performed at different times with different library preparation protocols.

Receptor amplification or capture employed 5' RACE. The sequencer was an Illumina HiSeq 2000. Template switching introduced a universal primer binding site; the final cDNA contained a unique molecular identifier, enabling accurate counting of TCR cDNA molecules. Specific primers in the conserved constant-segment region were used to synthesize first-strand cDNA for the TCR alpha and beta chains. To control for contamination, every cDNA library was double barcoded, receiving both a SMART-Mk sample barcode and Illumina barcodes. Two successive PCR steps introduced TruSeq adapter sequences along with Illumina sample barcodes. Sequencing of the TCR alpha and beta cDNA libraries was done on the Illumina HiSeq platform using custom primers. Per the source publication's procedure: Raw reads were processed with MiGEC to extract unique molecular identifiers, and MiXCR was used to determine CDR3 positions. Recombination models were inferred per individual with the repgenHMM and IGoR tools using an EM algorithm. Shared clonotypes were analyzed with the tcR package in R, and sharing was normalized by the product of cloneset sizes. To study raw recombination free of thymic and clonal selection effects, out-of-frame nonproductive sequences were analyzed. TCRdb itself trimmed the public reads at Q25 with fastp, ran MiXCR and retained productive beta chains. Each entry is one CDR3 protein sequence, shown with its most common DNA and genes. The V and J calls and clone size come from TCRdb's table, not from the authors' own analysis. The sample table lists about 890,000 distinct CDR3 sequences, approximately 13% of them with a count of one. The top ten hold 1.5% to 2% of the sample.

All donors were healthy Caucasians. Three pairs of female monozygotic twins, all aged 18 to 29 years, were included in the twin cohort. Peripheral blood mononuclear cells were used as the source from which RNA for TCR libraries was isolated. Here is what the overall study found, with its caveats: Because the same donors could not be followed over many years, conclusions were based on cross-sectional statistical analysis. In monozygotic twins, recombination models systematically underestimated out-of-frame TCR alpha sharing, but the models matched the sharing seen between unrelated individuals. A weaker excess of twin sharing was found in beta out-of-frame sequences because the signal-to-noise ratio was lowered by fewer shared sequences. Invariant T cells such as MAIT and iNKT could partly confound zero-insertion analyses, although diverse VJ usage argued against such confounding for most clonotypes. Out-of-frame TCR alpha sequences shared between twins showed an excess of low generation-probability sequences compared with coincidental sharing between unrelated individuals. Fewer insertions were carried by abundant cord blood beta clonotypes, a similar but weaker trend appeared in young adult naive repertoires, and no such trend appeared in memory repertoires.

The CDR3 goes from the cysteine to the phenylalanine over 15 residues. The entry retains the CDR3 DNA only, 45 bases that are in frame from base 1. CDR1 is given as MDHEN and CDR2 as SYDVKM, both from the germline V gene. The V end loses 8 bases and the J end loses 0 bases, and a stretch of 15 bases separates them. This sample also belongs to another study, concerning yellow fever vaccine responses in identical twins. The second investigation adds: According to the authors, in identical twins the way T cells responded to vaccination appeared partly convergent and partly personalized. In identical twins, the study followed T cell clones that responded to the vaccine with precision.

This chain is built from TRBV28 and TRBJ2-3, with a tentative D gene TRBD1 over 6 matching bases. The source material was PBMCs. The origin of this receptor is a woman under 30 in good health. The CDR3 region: CASRGQTLSTDTQYF. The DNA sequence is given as TGTGCCAGCCGGGGACAAACCCTTAGCACAGATACGCAGTATTTT.